This T cell receptor beta chain was obtained from a study of blood T cell repertoires in COVID-19. Overall study context: The cDNA or gDNA used as material had been derived from T cells, B-cell-depleted T cells, or PBMCs.

In the authors' workflow: For nucleated cells, counts were estimated from reference gene primer amplification. The table came from immunoSEQ multiplex PCR; TCRdb's copy has only in-frame clones and leaves some out. D and trimming were read from the DNA, whereas the V and J calls and clone size are those reported in that table. The table records 110,000 or so clones, around 80% of them present only once. Germline V gene lookup returns CDR1 MNHNY and CDR2 SVGAGI (reference sequence). The CDR3 is 16 residues long. Trimming took 2 bases from V and 1 from J, leaving 12 bases between them. The material sequenced was peripheral blood. The receptor comes from a woman older than 75 with active or convalescent COVID-19. The chain uses TRBV6-6 and TRBJ1-5; D remains ambiguous. CDR3 region: CASSYGQISSNQPQHF. The CDR3 bases are TGTGCCAGCAGTTACGGGCAGATTTCAAGCAATCAGCCCCAGCATTTT.